This TCR beta chain was captured in a study of T cell changes during pregnancy in multiple sclerosis. The trim removed 4 bases at V and 8 bases at J, leaving 5 bases unmatched. The CDR3 loop spans 13 amino acids. The germline CDR1 and CDR2 sequences are MDHEN and SYDVKM. Some clones are missing from TCRdb's copy, which holds only in-frame ones; the method was immunoSEQ multiplex PCR. This repertoire shows about 80,000 clones, just over 90% found once; its top ten account for approximately 1.4%. Sample: peripheral blood, taken before pregnancy. The TCR was taken from a female donor with multiple sclerosis, enrolled in a pregnancy study. The chain uses TRBV28 and TRBJ1-2, with 9 nucleotides matching TRBD1. As DNA, the CDR3 is TGTGCCAGCAGTTCGATCGACAGGGGGGGCTACACCTTC. Amino acid sequence: CASSSIDRGGYTF.